A single sample is the source of the 10 T cell receptor beta chains below, sequenced in a study of blood T cell repertoires in COVID-19. Method: immunoSEQ multiplex PCR; TCRdb's copy keeps in-frame clones and lacks some. The sample lists 250,000 to 350,000 clones, roughly 90% occurring once. Input material: peripheral blood. These receptors were collected from a woman younger than 45 with COVID-19, enrolled during active disease.

This chain uses TRBV27 with TRBJ2-2; TRBD2 matches at 13 bases. Unmatched junction bases numbered 5, after V lost 7 bases and J lost 6 bases. The CDR3 is 15 residues long. Germline V gene data show CDR1 as MNHEY and CDR2 as SMNVEV (reference sequence). CDR3 in amino acids: CASTPLAGGAGELFF. CDR3 sequence (DNA): TGTGCCAGCACCCCACTAGCGGGAGGGGCCGGGGAGCTGTTTTTT.

The rearrangement joins TRBV2 to TRBJ1-2, with 10 bases aligning to TRBD1. The germline V gene has CDR1 SNHLY and CDR2 FYNNEI. The ends lost 4 bases at V and 4 bases at J; junction bases unmatched: 3. This CDR3 is built from 14 residues. The CDR3 protein is CASSGQGAVYGYTF. The CDR3 region has the DNA TGTGCCAGCAGTGGACAGGGGGCCGTCTATGGCTACACCTTC.

The chain employs TRBV19 and TRBJ2-7, with 11 bases identical to TRBD2. This CDR3 comprises 16 residues. The germline gives CDR1 LNHDA, CDR2 SQIVND (reference sequence). V lost 5 bases, J lost 4 bases, and 10 bases stayed unmatched. The CDR3 nucleotides are TGTGCCAGTAGTCCCGACCCGGGACTAGCGGCATACGAGCAGTACTTC. Translated, it gives CASSPDPGLAAYEQYF.

This clone was detected once. This chain joins TRBV18 and TRBJ2-7; weak D call: TRBD2 (6 bases). This CDR3 is built from 14 residues. Germline V CDR1 and CDR2: KGHSH, LQKENI. Trimming took 2 bases from V and 5 from J, leaving 13 bases between them. CDR3 nucleotide sequence: TGTGCCAGCTCACCAGCGACTAGTGTAGACGAGCAGTACTTC. Its protein is CASSPATSVDEQYF.

This clone showed up many times. The chain uses TRBV19 and TRBJ1-1; 7 bases align to TRBD1. The V gene end was trimmed by 6 bases and the J gene end by 0 bases; junction bases not matched to a gene: 1. CDR1 and CDR2 from the germline V gene are LNHDA and SQIVND (reference sequence). CDR3 length equals 13 residues. CDR3 in amino acids: CASRGQLNTEAFF. For the CDR3, the DNA is TGTGCCAGTAGGGGACAGTTGAACACTGAAGCTTTCTTT.

This chain uses TRBV28 with TRBJ2-4; perhaps TRBD2 as D (5 bases). The CDR3 consists of 16 residues. V lost 7 bases, J lost 1 base, and 17 bases lay in between. Germline V gives CDR1 MDHEN, CDR2 SYDVKM. The CDR3 reads CASTPSEGRAKNIQYF. As DNA, the CDR3 is TGTGCCAGCACCCCTAGTGAGGGCCGGGCCAAAAACATTCAGTACTTC.

The chain is built from TRBV19 and TRBJ2-7, with TRBD1 matching over 9 bases. The CDR3 is 14 amino acids. V lost 4 bases to trimming and J lost 6 bases; unmatched junction nucleotides: 7. The germline V gene encodes CDR1 LNHDA and CDR2 SQIVND (reference sequence). CDR3 loop: CASSTSVTGGEQYF. In DNA form, the CDR3 reads TGTGCCAGTAGTACTTCCGTGACAGGGGGCGAGCAGTACTTC.

This rearrangement joins TRBV30 to TRBJ2-1, with 12 bases fitting TRBD2. Germline V gene lookup returns CDR1 GTSNPN and CDR2 SVGIG (reference sequence). This CDR3 contains 18 residues. V was pared by 0 bases and J by 6 bases, with 12 bases of the junction left unmatched. The CDR3 loop reads CAWSVKTFGTSGFNEQFF. CDR3 coding DNA: TGTGCCTGGAGTGTAAAAACTTTCGGGACTAGCGGGTTCAATGAGCAGTTCTTC.

This chain connects TRBV4-1 to TRBJ2-3; tentative D call: TRBD2 (7 bases). The CDR3 length is 18 residues. From germline, CDR1 is MGHRA and CDR2 YSYEKL. Trimming shortened V by 0 bases and J by 0 bases, and 16 bases separated the two germline ends. CDR3 nucleotides: TGCGCCAGCAGCCAAGAGGGGGGGCTACCGACTAGCACAGATACGCAGTATTTT. This encodes CASSQEGGLPTSTDTQYF.

The chain joins TRBV9 to TRBJ2-5, with 7 nucleotides matching TRBD1. V shed 0 bases and J 6 bases; nucleotides not matched to a gene: 8. This CDR3 has 15 amino acids. Germline V gene lookup returns CDR1 SGDLS and CDR2 YYNGEE. The DNA for the CDR3 is TGTGCCAGCAGCGTAGGAGGGCCAGGGGGACAGACCCAGTACTTC. It yields the protein CASSVGGPGGQTQYF. The full variable domain, rest sourced from reference TRBV9 and TRBJ2-5, is DSGVTQTPKHLITATGQRVTLRCSPRSGDLSVYWYQQSLDQGLQFLIQYYNGEERAKGNILERFSAQQFPDLHSELNLSSLELGDSALYFCASSVGGPGGQTQYFGPGTRLLVL.